Here is one TCR beta chain with its context. Its matching antigen is unknown. Trimming shortened V by 2 bases and J by 8 bases, and 18 bases separated the two germline ends. Looked up from germline, CDR1 is MDHEN and CDR2 is SYDVKM. The CDR3 spans 15 residues. This sample was taken from a study of lymphopenia after photon versus proton radiotherapy. The assay was immunoSEQ multiplex PCR, and TCRdb's table has in-frame clones only and misses some. This sample has 150,000 to 200,000 clones, with 75% to 90% found just once. Findings and caveats of the study: Under photons, naive T cells and diversity fell while effector/memory populations rose. Survival link was tested only in deceased patients; proton benefit remains a possibility.

The receptor comes from a man aged 45-60 years with gastric cancer. The rearrangement uses TRBV28 and TRBJ1-2; D gene unclear. The material was peripheral blood, obtained from a patient treated with photon-based radiotherapy. The CDR3 DNA follows: TGTGCCAGCAGTTTAGTCAACAGTAACTATGAAGGCTACACCTTC. Its translation: CASSLVNSNYEGYTF.